The T cell receptor beta chain under discussion was sequenced for a study of blood T cell repertoires in COVID-19. TCRdb's table, derived via immunoSEQ multiplex PCR, lists solely in-frame clones and lacks some. The sample has about 250,000 clones, approximately 85% seen once. Sequencing used PBMCs or T cells enriched from blood (not recorded which). The clonotype originates from a woman aged 45-65 years with acute COVID-19.

The chain's CDR3 is CASSAGFSYNSPLHF. The CDR3 DNA follows: TGTGCCAGTAGTGCCGGGTTCTCCTATAATTCACCCCTCCACTTT. The chain joins TRBV19 to TRBJ1-6; D remains ambiguous. Germline CDR1 reads LNHDA; CDR2 reads SQIVND (reference sequence). The ends were cut back, 5 bases at V and 0 bases at J, with 8 bases in the middle. The CDR3 covers 15 residues.